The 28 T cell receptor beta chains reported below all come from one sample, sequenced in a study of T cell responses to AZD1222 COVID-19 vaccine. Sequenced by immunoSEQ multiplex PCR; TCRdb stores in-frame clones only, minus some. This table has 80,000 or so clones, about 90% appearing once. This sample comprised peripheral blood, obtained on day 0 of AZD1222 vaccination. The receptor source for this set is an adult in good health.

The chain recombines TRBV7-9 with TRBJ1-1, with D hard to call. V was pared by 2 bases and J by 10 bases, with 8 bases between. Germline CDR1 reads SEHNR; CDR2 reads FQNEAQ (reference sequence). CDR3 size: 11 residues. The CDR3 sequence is CASSLRSGAFF. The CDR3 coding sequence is TGTGCCAGCAGCTTAAGATCGGGAGCTTTCTTT.

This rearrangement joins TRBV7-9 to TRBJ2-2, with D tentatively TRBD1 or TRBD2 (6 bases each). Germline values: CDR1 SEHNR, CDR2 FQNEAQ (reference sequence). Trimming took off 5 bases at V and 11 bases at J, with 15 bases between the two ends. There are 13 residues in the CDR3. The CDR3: CASSASGAPELFF. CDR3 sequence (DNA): TGTGCCAGCAGCGCCTCGGGGGCGCCTGAGCTGTTTTTT.

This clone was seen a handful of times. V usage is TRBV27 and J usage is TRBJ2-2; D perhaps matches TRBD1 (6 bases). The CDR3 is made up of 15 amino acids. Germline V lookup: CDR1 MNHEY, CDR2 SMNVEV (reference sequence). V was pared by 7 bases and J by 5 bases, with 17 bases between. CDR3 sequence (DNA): TGTGCCAGCACGGCCCCAGGGGCAATTACCGGGGAGCTGTTTTTT. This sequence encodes CASTAPGAITGELFF.

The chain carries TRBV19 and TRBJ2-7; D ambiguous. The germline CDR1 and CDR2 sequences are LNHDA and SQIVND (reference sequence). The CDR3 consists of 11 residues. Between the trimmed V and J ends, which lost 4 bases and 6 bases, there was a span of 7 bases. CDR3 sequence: CASSTPLEQYF. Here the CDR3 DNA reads TGTGCCAGTAGTACCCCCCTCGAGCAGTACTTC.

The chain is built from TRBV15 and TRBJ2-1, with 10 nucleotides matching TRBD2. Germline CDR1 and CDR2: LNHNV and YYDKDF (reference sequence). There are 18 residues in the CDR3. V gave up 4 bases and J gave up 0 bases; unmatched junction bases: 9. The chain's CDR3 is CATSNKREGRSSYNEQFF. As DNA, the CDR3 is TGTGCCACCAGCAATAAGCGGGAGGGCCGGAGCTCCTACAATGAGCAGTTCTTC.

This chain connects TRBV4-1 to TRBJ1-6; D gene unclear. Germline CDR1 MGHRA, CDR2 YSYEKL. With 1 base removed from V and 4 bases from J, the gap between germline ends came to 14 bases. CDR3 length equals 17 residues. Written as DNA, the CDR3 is TGCGCCAGCAGCCAAGCTTACAACGCGGGATATAATTCACCCCTCCACTTT. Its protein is CASSQAYNAGYNSPLHF.

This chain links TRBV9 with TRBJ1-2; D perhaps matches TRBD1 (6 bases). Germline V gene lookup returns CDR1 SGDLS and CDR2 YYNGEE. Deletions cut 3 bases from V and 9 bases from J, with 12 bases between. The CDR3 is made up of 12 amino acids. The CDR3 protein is CASSATGTRYTF. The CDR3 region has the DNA TGTGCCAGCAGCGCGACAGGTACACGCTACACCTTC.

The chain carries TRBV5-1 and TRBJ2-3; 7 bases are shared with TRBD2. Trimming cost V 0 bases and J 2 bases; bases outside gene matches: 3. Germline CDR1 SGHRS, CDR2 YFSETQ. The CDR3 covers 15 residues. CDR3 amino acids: CASSLAGTITDTQYF. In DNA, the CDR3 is TGCGCCAGCAGCTTGGCCGGGACTATCACAGATACGCAGTATTTT.

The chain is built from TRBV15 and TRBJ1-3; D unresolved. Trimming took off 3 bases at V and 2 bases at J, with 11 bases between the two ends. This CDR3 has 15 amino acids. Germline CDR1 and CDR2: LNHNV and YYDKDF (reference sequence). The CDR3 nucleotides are TGTGCCACCAGCAGTCGTCTCGAGACTGGAAACACCATATATTTT. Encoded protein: CATSSRLETGNTIYF.

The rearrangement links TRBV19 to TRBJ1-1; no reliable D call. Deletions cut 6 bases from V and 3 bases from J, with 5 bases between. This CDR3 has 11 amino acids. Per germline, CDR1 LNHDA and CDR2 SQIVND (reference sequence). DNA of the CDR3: TGTGCCAGTAGAGGGTACACTGAAGCTTTCTTT. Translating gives CASRGYTEAFF.

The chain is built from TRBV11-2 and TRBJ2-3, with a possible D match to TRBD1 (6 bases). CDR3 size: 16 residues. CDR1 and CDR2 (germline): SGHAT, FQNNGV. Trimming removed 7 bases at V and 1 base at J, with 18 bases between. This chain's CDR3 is CASTLSPGDRTDTQYF. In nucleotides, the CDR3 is TGTGCCAGCACCCTATCCCCAGGGGACCGCACAGATACGCAGTATTTT.

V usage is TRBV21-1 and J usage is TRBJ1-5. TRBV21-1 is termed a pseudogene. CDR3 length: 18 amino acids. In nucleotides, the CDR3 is TGTGCCAGCAGGGTGCAAGTCTCGGAGGGGAATCACAATCAGCCCCAGCATTTT. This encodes CASRVQVSEGNHNQPQHF.

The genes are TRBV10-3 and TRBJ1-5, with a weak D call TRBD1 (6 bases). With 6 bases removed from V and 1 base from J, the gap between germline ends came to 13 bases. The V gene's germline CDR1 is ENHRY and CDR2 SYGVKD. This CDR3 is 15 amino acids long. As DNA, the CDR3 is TGTGCCATCAGAAAGGCAGGGGAAAGCAATCAGCCCCAGCATTTT. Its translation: CAIRKAGESNQPQHF.

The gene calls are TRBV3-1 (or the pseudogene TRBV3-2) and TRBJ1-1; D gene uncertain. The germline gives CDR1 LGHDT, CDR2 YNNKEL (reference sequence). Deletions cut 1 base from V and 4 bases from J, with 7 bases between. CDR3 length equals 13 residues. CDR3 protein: CASSQVRVTEAFF. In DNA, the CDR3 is TGTGCCAGCAGCCAAGTAAGGGTCACTGAAGCTTTCTTT.

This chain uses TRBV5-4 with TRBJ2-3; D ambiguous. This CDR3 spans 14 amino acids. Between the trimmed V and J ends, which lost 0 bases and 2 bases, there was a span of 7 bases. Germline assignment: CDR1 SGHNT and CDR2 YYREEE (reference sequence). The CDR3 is CASSLVGSTDTQYF. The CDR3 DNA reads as TGTGCCAGCAGCTTGGTTGGCTCCACAGATACGCAGTATTTT. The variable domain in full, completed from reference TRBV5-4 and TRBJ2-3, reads ETGVTQSPTHLIKTRGQQVTLRCSSQSGHNTVSWYQQALGQGPQFIFQYYREEENGRGNFPPRFSGLQFPNYSSELNVNALELDDSALYLCASSLVGSTDTQYFGPGTRLTVL.

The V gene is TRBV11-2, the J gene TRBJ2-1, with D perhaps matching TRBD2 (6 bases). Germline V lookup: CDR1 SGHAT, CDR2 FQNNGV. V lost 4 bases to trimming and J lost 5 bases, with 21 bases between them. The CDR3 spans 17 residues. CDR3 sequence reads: CASSSYLGGGDNNEQFF. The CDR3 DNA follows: TGTGCCAGCAGCTCGTACCTGGGGGGTGGAGACAACAATGAGCAGTTCTTC.

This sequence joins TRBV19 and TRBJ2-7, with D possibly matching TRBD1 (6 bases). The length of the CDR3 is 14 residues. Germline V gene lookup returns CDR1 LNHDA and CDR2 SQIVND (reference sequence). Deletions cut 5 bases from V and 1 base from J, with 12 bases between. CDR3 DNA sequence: TGTGCCAGTAGTCCCCCCGGGACATCCTACGAGCAGTACTTC. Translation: CASSPPGTSYEQYF.

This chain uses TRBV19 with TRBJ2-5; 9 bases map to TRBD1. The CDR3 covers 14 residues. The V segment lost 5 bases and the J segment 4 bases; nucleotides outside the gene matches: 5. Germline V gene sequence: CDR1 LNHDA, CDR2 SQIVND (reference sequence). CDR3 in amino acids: CASSRQGGRETQYF. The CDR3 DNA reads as TGTGCCAGTAGTCGACAGGGGGGAAGAGAGACCCAGTACTTC.

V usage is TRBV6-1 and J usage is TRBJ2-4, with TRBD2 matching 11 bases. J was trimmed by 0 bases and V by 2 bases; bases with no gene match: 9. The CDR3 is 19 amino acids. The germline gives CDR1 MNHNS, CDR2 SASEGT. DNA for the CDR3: TGTGCCAGCAGTGAAATTCCGGGACTAGCGGAGCTAGCCAAAAACATTCAGTACTTC. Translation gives CASSEIPGLAELAKNIQYF.

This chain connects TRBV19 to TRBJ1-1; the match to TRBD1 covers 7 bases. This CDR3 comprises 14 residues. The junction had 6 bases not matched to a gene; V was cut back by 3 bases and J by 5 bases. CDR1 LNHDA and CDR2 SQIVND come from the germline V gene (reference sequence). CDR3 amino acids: CASSMRQGETEAFF. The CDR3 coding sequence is TGTGCCAGTAGTATGCGGCAGGGGGAAACTGAAGCTTTCTTT.

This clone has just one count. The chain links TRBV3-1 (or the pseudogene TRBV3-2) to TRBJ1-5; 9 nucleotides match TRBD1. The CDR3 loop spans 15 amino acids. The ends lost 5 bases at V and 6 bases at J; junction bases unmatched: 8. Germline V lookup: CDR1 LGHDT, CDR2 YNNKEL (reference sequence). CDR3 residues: CASSYGQGIVQPQHF. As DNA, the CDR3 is TGTGCCAGCAGCTATGGACAGGGGATCGTTCAGCCCCAGCATTTT.

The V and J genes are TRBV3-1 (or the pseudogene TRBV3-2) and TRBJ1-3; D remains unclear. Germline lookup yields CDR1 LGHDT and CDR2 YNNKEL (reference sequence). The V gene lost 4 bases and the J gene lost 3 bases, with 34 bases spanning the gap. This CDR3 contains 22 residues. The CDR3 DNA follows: TGTGCCAGCAGCCCGCACCAAAAAAAAGTGGACCGTTTGGGGATATATGGAAACACCATATATTTT. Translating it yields CASSPHQKKVDRLGIYGNTIYF.

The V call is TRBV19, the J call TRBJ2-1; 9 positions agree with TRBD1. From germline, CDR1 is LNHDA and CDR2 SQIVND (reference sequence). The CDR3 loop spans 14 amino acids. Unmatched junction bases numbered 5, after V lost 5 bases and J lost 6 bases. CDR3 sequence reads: CASSPGTGSNEQFF. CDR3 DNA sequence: TGTGCCAGTAGTCCGGGGACAGGGAGCAATGAGCAGTTCTTC.

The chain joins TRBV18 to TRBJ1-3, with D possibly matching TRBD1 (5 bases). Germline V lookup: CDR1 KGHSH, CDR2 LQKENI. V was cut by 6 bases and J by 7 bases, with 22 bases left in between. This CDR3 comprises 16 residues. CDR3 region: CASSLARDVQGNTIYF. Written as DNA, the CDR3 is TGTGCCAGCTCGCTGGCGCGGGACGTTCAAGGGAACACCATATATTTT.

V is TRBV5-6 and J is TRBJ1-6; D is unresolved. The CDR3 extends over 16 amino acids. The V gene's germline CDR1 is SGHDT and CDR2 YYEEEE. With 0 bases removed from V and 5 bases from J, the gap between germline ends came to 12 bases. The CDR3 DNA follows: TGTGCCAGCAGCTTGGGGCCTACCTGGGATAATTCACCCCTCCACTTT. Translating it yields CASSLGPTWDNSPLHF.

The CDR3: CAISESGAGDNQPQHF. For the CDR3, the DNA is TGTGCCATCAGTGAGTCCGGGGCAGGCGACAATCAGCCCCAGCATTTT. The J gene is TRBJ1-5, the V gene TRBV10-3; D possibly corresponds to TRBD1 (5 bases). From germline, CDR1 is ENHRY and CDR2 SYGVKD. Trimming shortened V by 0 bases and J by 3 bases, and 12 bases separated the two germline ends. This CDR3 has 16 amino acids.

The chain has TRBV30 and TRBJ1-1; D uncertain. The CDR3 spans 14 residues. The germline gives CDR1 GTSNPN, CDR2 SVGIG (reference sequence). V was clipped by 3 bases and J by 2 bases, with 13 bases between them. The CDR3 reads CAWSTMTVNTEAFF. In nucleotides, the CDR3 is TGTGCCTGGAGCACCATGACTGTTAACACTGAAGCTTTCTTT.

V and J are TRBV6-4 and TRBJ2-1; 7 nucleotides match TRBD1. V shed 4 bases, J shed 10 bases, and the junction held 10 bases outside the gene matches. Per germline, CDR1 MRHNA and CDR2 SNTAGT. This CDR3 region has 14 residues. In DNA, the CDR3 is TGTGCCAGCAGTGGGGGCCTAGGGGGCGACGAGCAGTTCTTC. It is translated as CASSGGLGGDEQFF.